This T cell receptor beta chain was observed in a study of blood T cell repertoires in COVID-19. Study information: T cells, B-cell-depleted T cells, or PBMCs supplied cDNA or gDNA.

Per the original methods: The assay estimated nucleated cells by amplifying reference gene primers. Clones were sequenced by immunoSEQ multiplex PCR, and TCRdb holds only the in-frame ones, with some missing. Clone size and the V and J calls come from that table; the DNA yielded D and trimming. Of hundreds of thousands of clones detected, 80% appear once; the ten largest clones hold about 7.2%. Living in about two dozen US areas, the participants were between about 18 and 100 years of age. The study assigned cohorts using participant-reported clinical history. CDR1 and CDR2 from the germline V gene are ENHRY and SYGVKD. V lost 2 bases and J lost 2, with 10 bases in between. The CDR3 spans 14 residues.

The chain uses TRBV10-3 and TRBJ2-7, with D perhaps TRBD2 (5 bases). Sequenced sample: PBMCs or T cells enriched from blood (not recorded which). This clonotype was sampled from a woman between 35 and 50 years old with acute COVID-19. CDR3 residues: CAISEGSGAYEQYF. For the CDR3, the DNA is TGTGCCATCAGTGAGGGGAGTGGGGCCTACGAGCAGTACTTC.